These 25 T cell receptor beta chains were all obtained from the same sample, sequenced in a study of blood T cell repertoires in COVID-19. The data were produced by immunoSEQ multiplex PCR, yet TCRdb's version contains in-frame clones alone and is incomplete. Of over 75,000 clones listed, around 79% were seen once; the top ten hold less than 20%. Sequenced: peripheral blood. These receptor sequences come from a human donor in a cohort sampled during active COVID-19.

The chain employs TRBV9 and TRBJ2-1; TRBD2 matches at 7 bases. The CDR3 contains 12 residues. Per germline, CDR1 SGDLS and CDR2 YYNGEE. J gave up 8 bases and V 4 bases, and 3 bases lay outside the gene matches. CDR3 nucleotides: TGTGCCAGCAGCATCCGGGGGGATGAGCAGTTCTTC. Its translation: CASSIRGDEQFF. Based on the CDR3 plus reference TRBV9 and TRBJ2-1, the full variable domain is DSGVTQTPKHLITATGQRVTLRCSPRSGDLSVYWYQQSLDQGLQFLIQYYNGEERAKGNILERFSAQQFPDLHSELNLSSLELGDSALYFCASSIRGDEQFFGPGTRLTVL.

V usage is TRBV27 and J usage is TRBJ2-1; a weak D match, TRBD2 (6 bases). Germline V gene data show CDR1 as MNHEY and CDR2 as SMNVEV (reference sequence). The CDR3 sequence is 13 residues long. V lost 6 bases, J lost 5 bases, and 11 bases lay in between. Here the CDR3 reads CASRLARDNEQFF. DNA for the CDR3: TGTGCCAGCAGACTAGCTAGGGACAATGAGCAGTTCTTC.

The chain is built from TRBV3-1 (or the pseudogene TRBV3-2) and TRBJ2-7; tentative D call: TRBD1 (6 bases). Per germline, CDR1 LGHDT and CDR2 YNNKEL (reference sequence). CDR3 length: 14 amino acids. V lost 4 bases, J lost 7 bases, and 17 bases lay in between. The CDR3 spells CASSLRAGEWEQYF. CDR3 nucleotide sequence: TGTGCCAGCAGCCTGAGGGCAGGGGAATGGGAGCAGTACTTC.

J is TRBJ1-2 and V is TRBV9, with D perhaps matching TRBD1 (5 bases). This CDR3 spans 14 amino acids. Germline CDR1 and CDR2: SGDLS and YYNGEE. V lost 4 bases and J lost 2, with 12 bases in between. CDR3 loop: CASSPTAGNYGYTF. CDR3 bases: TGTGCCAGCAGCCCAACGGCAGGGAACTATGGCTACACCTTC.

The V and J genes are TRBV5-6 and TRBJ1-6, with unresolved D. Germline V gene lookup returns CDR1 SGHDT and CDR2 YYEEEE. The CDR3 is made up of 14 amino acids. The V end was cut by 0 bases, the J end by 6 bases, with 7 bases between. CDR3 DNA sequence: TGTGCCAGCAGCTTGGACAGATTTAATTCACCCCTCCACTTT. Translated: CASSLDRFNSPLHF.

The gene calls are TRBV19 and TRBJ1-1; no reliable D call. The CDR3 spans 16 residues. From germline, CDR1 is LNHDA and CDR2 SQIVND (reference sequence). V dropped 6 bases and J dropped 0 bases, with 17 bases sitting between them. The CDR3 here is CASRRTGGIMNTEAFF. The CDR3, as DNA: TGTGCCAGTAGGAGAACGGGAGGGATAATGAACACTGAAGCTTTCTTT.

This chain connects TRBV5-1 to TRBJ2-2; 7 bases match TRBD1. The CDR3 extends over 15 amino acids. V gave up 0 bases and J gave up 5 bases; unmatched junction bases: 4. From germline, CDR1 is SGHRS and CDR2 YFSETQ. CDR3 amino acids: CASSLAPQGTGELFF. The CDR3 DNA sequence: TGCGCCAGCAGCTTGGCCCCACAGGGGACCGGGGAGCTGTTTTTT.

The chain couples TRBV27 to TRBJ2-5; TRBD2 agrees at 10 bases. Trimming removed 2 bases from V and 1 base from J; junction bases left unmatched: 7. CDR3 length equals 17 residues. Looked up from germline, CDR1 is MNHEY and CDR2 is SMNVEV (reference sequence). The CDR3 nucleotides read TGTGCCAGCAGTTTAAAGCTAGCGGGAGTAATCCAAGAGACCCAGTACTTC. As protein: CASSLKLAGVIQETQYF.

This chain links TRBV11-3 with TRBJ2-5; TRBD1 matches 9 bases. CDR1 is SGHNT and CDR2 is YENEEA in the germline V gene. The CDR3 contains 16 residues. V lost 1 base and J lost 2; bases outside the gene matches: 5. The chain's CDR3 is CASSLGDRAAQETQYF. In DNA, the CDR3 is TGTGCCAGCAGCTTAGGGGACAGGGCGGCTCAAGAGACCCAGTACTTC.

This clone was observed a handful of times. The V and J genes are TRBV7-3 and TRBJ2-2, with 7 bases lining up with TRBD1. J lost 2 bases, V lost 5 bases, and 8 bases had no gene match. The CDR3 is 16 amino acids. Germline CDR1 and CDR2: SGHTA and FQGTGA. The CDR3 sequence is CASSPRTGTNTGELFF. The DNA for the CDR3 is TGTGCCAGCAGCCCTAGGACAGGCACAAACACCGGGGAGCTGTTTTTT.

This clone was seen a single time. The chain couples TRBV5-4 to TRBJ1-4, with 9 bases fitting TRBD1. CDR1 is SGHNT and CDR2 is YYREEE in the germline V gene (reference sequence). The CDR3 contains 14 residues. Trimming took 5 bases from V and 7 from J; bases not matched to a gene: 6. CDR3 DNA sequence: TGTGCCAGCAGATCAGGACAGGGGAGTGAAAAACTGTTTTTT. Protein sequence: CASRSGQGSEKLFF.

The CDR3 loop is CASSRLSGGTDTQYF. CDR3 DNA sequence: TGCGCCAGCAGCCGCCTCAGCGGGGGCACAGATACGCAGTATTTT. The chain is built from TRBV5-1 and TRBJ2-3; 7 positions match TRBD2. Germline V lookup: CDR1 SGHRS, CDR2 YFSETQ. The J segment lost 1 base and the V segment lost 4 bases, leaving 6 bases of the junction unmatched. The CDR3 loop spans 15 amino acids.

In nucleotides, the CDR3 is TGTGCCAGCAGCGTAGGGGGACTAGCGGGAGTTGTAGAGACCCAGTACTTC. Encoded protein: CASSVGGLAGVVETQYF. The chain has TRBV9 and TRBJ2-5, with 14 bases lining up with TRBD2. The CDR3 runs to 17 residues. The germline gives CDR1 SGDLS, CDR2 YYNGEE. With 0 bases clipped from V and 4 bases from J, the junction kept 5 bases outside the gene matches.

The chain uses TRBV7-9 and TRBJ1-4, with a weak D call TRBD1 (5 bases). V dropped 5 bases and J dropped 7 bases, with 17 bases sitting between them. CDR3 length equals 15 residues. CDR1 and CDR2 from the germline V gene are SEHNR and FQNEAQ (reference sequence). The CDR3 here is CASSPARGRTEKLFF. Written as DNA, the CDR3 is TGTGCCAGCAGCCCCGCTCGGGGGAGAACTGAAAAACTGTTTTTT.

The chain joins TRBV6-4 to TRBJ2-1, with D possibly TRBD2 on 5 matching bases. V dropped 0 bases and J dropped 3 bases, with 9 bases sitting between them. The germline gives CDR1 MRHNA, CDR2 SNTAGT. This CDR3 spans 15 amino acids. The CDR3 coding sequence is TGTGCCAGCAGTGACTCTCCAACTAGCTACAATGAGCAGTTCTTC. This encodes CASSDSPTSYNEQFF.

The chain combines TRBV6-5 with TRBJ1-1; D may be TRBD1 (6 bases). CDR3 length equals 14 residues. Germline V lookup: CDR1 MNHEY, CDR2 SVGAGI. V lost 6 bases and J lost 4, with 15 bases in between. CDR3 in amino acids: CASSTQGLATEAFF. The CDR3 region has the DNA TGTGCCAGCAGCACACAGGGATTGGCCACTGAAGCTTTCTTT.

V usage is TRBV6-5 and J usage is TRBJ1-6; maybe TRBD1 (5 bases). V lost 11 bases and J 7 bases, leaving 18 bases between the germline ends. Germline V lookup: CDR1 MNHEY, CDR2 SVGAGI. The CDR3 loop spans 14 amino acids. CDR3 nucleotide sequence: TGTGCCTCATCTTGGGGGGTTGAGAATTCACCCCTCCACTTT. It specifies CASSWGVENSPLHF.

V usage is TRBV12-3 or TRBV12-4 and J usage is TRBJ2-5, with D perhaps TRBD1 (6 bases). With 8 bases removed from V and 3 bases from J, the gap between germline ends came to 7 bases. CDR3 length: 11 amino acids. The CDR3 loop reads CASGQKETQYF. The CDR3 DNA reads TGTGCCAGCGGACAGAAAGAGACCCAGTACTTC.

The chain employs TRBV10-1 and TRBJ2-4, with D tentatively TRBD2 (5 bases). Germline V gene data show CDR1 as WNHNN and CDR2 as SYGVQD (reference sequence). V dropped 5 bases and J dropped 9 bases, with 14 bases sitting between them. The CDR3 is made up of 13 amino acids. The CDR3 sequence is CASSPDFFSIQYF. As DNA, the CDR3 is TGCGCCAGCAGTCCGGACTTCTTCTCCATTCAGTACTTC.

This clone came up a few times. CDR3 sequence: CASSYTASGDEQYF. The CDR3 nucleotides read TGTGCCAGCAGTTACACGGCTAGCGGGGACGAGCAGTACTTC. The rearrangement links TRBV6-6 to TRBJ2-7, with 9 bases fitting TRBD2. The germline CDR1 and CDR2 sequences are MNHNY and SVGAGI (reference sequence). The CDR3 spans 14 residues. The ends lost 2 bases at V and 5 bases at J; junction bases unmatched: 4.

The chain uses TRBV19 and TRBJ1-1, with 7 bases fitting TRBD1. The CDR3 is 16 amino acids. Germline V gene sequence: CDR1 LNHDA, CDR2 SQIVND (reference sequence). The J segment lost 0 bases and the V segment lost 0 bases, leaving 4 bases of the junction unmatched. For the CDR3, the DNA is TGTGCCAGTAGTATAGAGGAGGGGGCGTTGAACACTGAAGCTTTCTTT. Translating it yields CASSIEEGALNTEAFF. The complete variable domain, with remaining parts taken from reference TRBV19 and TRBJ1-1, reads DGGITQSPKYLFRKEGQNVTLSCEQNLNHDAMYWYRQDPGQGLRLIYYSQIVNDFQKGDIAEGYSVSREKKESFPLTVTSAQKNPTAFYLCASSIEEGALNTEAFFGQGTRLTVV.

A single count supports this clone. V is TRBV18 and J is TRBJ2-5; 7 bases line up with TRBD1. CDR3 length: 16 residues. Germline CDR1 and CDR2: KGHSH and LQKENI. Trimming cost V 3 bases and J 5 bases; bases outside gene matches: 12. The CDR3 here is CASSPYIEGAEETQYF. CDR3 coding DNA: TGTGCCAGCTCACCGTATATTGAGGGGGCGGAGGAGACCCAGTACTTC.

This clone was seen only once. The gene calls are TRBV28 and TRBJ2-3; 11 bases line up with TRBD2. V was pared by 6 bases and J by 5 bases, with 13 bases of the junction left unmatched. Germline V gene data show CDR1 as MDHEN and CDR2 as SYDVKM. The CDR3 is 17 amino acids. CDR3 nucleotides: TGTGCCAGCAGACCTATAGCGGGGGGGCCAGAAAGAGATACGCAGTATTTT. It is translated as CASRPIAGGPERDTQYF.

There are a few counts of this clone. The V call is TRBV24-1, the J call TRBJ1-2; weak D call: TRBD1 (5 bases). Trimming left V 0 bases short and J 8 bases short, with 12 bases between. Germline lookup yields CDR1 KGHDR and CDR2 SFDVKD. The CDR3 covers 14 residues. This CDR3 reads CATSDLGRVHGYTF. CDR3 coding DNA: TGTGCCACCAGTGATTTGGGCAGGGTACACGGCTACACCTTC.

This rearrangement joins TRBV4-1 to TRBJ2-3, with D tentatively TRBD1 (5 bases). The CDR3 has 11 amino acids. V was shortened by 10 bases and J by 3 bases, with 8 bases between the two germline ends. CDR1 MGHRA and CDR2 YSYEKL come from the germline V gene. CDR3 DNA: TGCGCCACCACAGGAACAGATACGCAGTATTTT. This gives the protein CATTGTDTQYF.